The entry below gives a single T cell receptor (beta chain) sequence along with its context. No antigen is known for it. The CDR3 end falls 3 residues outside the read, so it is completed with the germline J gene. Germline values: CDR1 SGHDT, CDR2 YYEEEE. V gave up 1 base and J gave up 4 bases, with 14 bases separating them. CDR3 length: 15 residues. This entry comes from a study of T cells in women clearing cervical HPV infection. Overall study findings and caveats: Repertoire richness, not evenness, was significantly elevated in CIN3+ cases versus controls.

TCR beta CDR3 amplified by multiplex PCR from 950 to 1,500 ng genomic DNA. TCRdb's copy holds only in-frame clones and misses some; the assay was immunoSEQ multiplex PCR. The sample has almost 20,000 clones. This chain uses TRBV5-6 with TRBJ1-2; no firm D call. The sequenced material came from blood buffy coat. The receptor's source is a woman between 18 and 70 years old with a cervical HPV16 infection that either progressed to CIN3+ or cleared (not recorded which). The DNA read from the CDR3 is TGTGCCAGCAGCTTGCCTTCTACTCCTCTCTATGGC. Protein product: CASSLPSTPLYG. The full-length CDR3 reads as CASSLPSTPLYGYTF. Together with reference TRBV5-6 and TRBJ1-2, the CDR3 gives the full variable domain: DAGVTQSPTHLIKTRGQQVTLRCSPKSGHDTVSWYQQALGQGPQFIFQYYEEEERQRGNFPDRFSGHQFPNYSSELNVNALLLGDSALYLCASSLPSTPLYGYTFGSGTRLTVV.